Listed below are T cell receptor beta chains from one sample, sequenced in a study of T cell responses to AZD1222 COVID-19 vaccine. Only in-frame clones appear in the TCRdb table, and some are missing; sequencing was by immunoSEQ multiplex PCR. The profile covers under 100,000 clones, with nearly 90% appearing a single time and roughly 3% taken by the ten largest. Sequenced material: peripheral blood, taken on day 0 of AZD1222 vaccination. These receptors all come from an adult in good health. CDR3s include the opening cysteine and the closing phenylalanine or tryptophan. A D gene is named only where the DNA matches it firmly. The listing skips clone size in some rows; elsewhere it reads once, few, many or a size class.

cdr3_length	clone_size	d_call	v_call	j_call	cdr3_nt	cdr3_aa
13	.	.	TRBV27	TRBJ1-2	TGTGCCAGCAGTGACAGGAGTAACTATGGCTACACCTTC	CASSDRSNYGYTF
12	.	.	TRBV10-2	TRBJ1-6	TGCGCCGGGGGTTACAGGGTCTCACCCCTCCACTTT	CAGGYRVSPLHF
13	.	.	TRBV2	TRBJ1-1	TGTGCCAGCAGTGACTACAGAGAACATGAAGCTTTCTTT	CASSDYREHEAFF
20	.	TRBD1	TRBV11-3	TRBJ1-5	TGTGCCAGCAGCTTAGTTTTAGCAAGGACAGGGGGATATAGCAATCAGCCCCAGCATTTT	CASSLVLARTGGYSNQPQHF
13	.	TRBD2	TRBV5-1	TRBJ2-5	TGCGCCAGCAGCTCAGCGGGGCGGGAGACCCAGTACTTC	CASSSAGRETQYF
15	.	TRBD1	TRBV4-3	TRBJ2-1	TGCGCCAGCAGCCGTACAGGGGGAACGTACAATGAGCAGTTCTTC	CASSRTGGTYNEQFF
14	.	TRBD1	TRBV5-1	TRBJ2-1	TGCGCCAGCAGCAGGACAGGGAACTACAATGAGCAGTTCTTC	CASSRTGNYNEQFF
14	.	TRBD1	TRBV5-5	TRBJ2-7	TGTGCCAGCAGCATACAGACAGGGGCCTACGAGCAGTACTTC	CASSIQTGAYEQYF
14	.	TRBD2	TRBV2	TRBJ2-5	TGTGCCAGCAGCCTGGGGACTAGTCAAGAGACCCAGTACTTC	CASSLGTSQETQYF
14	.	.	TRBV5-8	TRBJ2-5	TGTGCCAGCAGCTCGTCGACTTCGGAAGAGACCCAGTACTTC	CASSSSTSEETQYF
14	.	TRBD2	TRBV19	TRBJ2-1	TGTGCCAGTAACAAGGCAGCGGGGGCGAATGAGCAGTTCTTC	CASNKAAGANEQFF
14	.	.	TRBV11-3	TRBJ1-1	TGTGCCAGCAGCATTCGGGGGACGAACACTGAAGCTTTCTTT	CASSIRGTNTEAFF
14	few	TRBD2	TRBV27	TRBJ2-1	TGTGCCAGCAGTTGGACTAGCATGACAAATGAGCAGTTCTTC	CASSWTSMTNEQFF
13	.	.	TRBV6-6	TRBJ1-2	TGTGCCAGCAGTTACTCGAATACCGGCGGCTACACCTTC	CASSYSNTGGYTF
13	.	.	TRBV5-4	TRBJ2-1	TGTGCCAGCAGCTTGCCCCGAGCCCGGGAGCAGTTCTTC	CASSLPRAREQFF
16	.	TRBD1	TRBV5-4	TRBJ2-5	TGTGCCAGCAGCGTTTCCCCGGGACAGGGGCGGGAGACCCAGTACTTC	CASSVSPGQGRETQYF
16	.	TRBD1	TRBV11-3	TRBJ1-4	TGTGCCAGCAGCTCTCCCGTTGGGACAGGGAATGAAAAACTGTTTTTT	CASSSPVGTGNEKLFF
13	.	.	TRBV5-6	TRBJ1-5	TGTGCCAGCAGCTTGTTTCAAAATCAGCCCCAGCATTTT	CASSLFQNQPQHF
13	.	.	TRBV3-1/TRBV3-2	TRBJ2-7	TGTGCCAGCAGCCCTCTTGGCCCCTACGAGCAGTACTTC	CASSPLGPYEQYF
14	.	TRBD1	TRBV4-1	TRBJ2-5	TGCGCCAGCAGCCAAGCACAGGGGTTTAGGACCCAGTACTTC	CASSQAQGFRTQYF
14	.	.	TRBV6-5	TRBJ1-2	TGTGCCAGCAGTTACCTTGGGGTAACCTATGGCTACACCTTC	CASSYLGVTYGYTF
13	.	TRBD1	TRBV3-1/TRBV3-2	TRBJ1-2	TGTGCCAGCAGCAACGACAGGGGGCCTGGCTACACCTTC	CASSNDRGPGYTF
17	.	TRBD1	TRBV24-1	TRBJ2-2	TGTGCCACCAGTGATGGACAGGGGAAGACGAACACCGGGGAGCTGTTTTTT	CATSDGQGKTNTGELFF
12	.	TRBD1	TRBV9	TRBJ1-2	TGTGCCAGCAGAGAGGGACAGGCTCCTCTTCGTTTC	CASREGQAPLRF
13	once	.	TRBV6-5	TRBJ2-5	TGTGCCAGCAGACGGACTTGGCAAGAGACCCAGTACTTC	CASRRTWQETQYF
20	.	TRBD1	TRBV5-1	TRBJ2-6	TGCGCCAGCAGCTGGTATCCCCCGGGACAGAATTTATCTGGGGCCAACGTCCTGACTTTC	CASSWYPPGQNLSGANVLTF
14	.	.	TRBV5-5	TRBJ1-4	TGTGCCAGCAGCGCAGCTGCAACTAATGAAAAACTGTTTTTT	CASSAAATNEKLFF
16	.	TRBD1	TRBV3-1/TRBV3-2	TRBJ1-2	TGTGCCAGCAGCCATGATGCAGGGGGACATCCCTATGGCTACACCTTC	CASSHDAGGHPYGYTF
13	.	TRBD1	TRBV2	TRBJ1-4	TGTGCCGCGACAGGGGCGCCTAATGAAAAACTGTTTTTT	CAATGAPNEKLFF
12	.	TRBD2	TRBV5-5	TRBJ2-7	TGTGCCAGCAGCTTACCCGGGGGGGTGCAGTACTTC	CASSLPGGVQYF